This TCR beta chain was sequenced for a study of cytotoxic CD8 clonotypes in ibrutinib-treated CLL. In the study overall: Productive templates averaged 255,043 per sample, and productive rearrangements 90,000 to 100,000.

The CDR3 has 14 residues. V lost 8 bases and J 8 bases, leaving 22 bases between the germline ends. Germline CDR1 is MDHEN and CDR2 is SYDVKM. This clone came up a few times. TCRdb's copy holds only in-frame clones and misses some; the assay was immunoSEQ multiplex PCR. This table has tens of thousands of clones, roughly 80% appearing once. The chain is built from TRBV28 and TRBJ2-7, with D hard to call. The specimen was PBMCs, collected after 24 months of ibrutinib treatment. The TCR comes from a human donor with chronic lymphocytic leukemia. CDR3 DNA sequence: TGTGCCAGCCTCCCGGCCTACGCCGGACGCCAGCAGTACTTC. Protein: CASLPAYAGRQQYF. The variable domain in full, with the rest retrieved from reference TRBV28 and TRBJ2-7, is DVKVTQSSRYLVKRTGEKVFLECVQDMDHENMFWYRQDPGLGLRLIYFSYDVKMKEKGDIPEGYSVSREKKERFSLILESASTNQTSMYLCASLPAYAGRQQYFGPGTRLTVT.